Described below is a single T cell receptor beta chain sequence and its context. This sample was included in a study of OX40 agonist ivuxolimab in advanced cancers. Data came from immunoSEQ multiplex PCR; TCRdb stores just in-frame clones and leaves some out. Here the sample spans about 49,000 clones, 60% to 80% being singletons. The J segment lost 0 bases and the V segment lost 2 bases, leaving 2 bases of the junction unmatched. The V gene's germline CDR1 is GTSNPN and CDR2 SVGIG (reference sequence). CDR3 length: 14 residues. The origin of this receptor is an adult with an advanced solid tumor such as melanoma, head and neck, liver or kidney cancer. The chain links TRBV30 to TRBJ1-1; TRBD1 matches at 8 bases. This sample comprised CD4+ or CD8+ T cells sorted from blood, obtained in a trial of the OX40 agonist ivuxolimab. Written as DNA, the CDR3 is TGTGCCTGGAGTAAGGGACAGGTGAACACTGAAGCTTTCTTT. This codes for CAWSKGQVNTEAFF.